Following are 4 T cell receptor beta chains from one sample sequenced in a study of cytomegalovirus exposure and HLA in healthy donors. With 60 Vbeta and 13 Jbeta primers, the PCR was carried out. The method was immunoSEQ multiplex PCR; TCRdb's version includes in-frame clones alone and lacks a portion of them. The repertoire includes 55,000 to 70,000 clones, roughly four fifths of them detected once, and 1.6% sits in the top ten. Sequencing was performed on PBMCs. Every receptor here comes from a human donor in good health.

The CDR3 reads CASSLGQGVSYNEQFF. The CDR3 coding sequence is TGTGCCAGCAGCTTAGGACAGGGTGTCTCCTACAATGAGCAGTTCTTC. J is TRBJ2-1 and V is TRBV11-2; 7 bases fit TRBD1. J gave up 0 bases and V 1 base, and 3 bases lay outside the gene matches. The CDR3 runs 16 residues. Germline lookup yields CDR1 SGHAT and CDR2 FQNNGV.

The rearrangement joins TRBV7-2 to TRBJ1-6, with D possibly being TRBD1 (6 bases). This CDR3 spans 16 amino acids. The V gene's germline CDR1 is SGHTA and CDR2 FQGNSA. Trimming stripped 2 bases from V and 10 bases from J, with 18 bases between. The CDR3 reads CASSLSWGGAGSPLHF. CDR3 bases: TGTGCCAGCAGCTTAAGTTGGGGGGGCGCGGGGTCACCCCTCCACTTT.

V is TRBV7-3 and J is TRBJ2-1, with 11 bases identical to TRBD2. Germline V gene lookup returns CDR1 SGHTA and CDR2 FQGTGA. V lost 7 bases and J lost 10; bases outside the gene matches: 6. This CDR3 is built from 13 residues. DNA of the CDR3: TGTGCCAGCACGGCTAGCGGGGGGCAGGAGCAGTTCTTC. The encoded protein is CASTASGGQEQFF.

The chain links TRBV5-6 to TRBJ2-5, with no clear D. V lost 2 bases and J lost 0, with 5 bases in between. The CDR3 totals 13 residues. Germline CDR1 is SGHDT and CDR2 is YYEEEE. The CDR3 region has the DNA TGTGCCAGCAGCTTCGCGTACCAAGAGACCCAGTACTTC. Protein sequence: CASSFAYQETQYF.